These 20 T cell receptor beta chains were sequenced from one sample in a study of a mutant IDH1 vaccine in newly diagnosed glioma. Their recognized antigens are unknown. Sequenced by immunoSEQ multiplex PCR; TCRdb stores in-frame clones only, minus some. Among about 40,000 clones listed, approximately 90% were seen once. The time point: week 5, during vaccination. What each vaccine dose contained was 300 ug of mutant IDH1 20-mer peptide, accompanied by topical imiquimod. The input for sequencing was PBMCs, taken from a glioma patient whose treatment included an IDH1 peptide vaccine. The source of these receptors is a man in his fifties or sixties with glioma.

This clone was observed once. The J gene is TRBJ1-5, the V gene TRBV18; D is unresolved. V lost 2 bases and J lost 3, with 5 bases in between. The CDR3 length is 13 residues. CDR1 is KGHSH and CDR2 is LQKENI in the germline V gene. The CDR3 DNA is TGTGCCAGCTCACCAGGAGACAATCAGCCCCAGCATTTT. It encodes CASSPGDNQPQHF.

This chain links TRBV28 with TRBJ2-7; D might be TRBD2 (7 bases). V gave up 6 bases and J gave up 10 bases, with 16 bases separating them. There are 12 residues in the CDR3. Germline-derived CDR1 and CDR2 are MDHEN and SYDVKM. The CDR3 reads CASSLLGGPQYF. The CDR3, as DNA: TGTGCCAGCAGCCTGTTGGGGGGGCCCCAGTACTTC. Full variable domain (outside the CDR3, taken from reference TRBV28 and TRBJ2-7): DVKVTQSSRYLVKRTGEKVFLECVQDMDHENMFWYRQDPGLGLRLIYFSYDVKMKEKGDIPEGYSVSREKKERFSLILESASTNQTSMYLCASSLLGGPQYFGPGTRLTVT.

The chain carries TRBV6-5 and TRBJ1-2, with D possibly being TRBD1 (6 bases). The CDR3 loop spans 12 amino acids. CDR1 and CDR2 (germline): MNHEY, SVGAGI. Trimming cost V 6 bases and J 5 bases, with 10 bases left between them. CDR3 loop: CASRETGYGYTF. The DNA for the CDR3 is TGTGCCAGCAGGGAGACAGGTTATGGCTACACCTTC.

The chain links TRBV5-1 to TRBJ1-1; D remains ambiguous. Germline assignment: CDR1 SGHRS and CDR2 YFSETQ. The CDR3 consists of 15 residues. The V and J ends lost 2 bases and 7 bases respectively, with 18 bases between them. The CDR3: CASSFTTSVEGEAFF. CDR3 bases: TGCGCCAGCAGCTTTACTACCTCGGTGGAGGGTGAAGCTTTCTTT.

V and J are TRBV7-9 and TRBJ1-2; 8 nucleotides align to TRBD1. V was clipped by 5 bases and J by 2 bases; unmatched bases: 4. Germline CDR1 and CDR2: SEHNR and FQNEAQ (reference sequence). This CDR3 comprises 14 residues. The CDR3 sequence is CASSIRTGNYGYTF. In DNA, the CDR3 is TGTGCCAGCAGCATAAGGACAGGGAACTATGGCTACACCTTC.

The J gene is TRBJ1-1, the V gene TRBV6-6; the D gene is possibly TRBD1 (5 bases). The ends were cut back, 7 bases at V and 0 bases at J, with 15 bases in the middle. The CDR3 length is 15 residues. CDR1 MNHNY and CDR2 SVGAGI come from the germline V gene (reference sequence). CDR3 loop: CASNHNRRMNTEAFF. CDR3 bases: TGTGCCAGCAATCATAACAGGCGGATGAACACTGAAGCTTTCTTT.

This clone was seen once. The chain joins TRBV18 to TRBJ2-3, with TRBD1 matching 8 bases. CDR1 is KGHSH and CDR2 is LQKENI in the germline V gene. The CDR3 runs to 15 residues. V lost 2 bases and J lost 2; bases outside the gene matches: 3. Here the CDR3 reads CASSPEQGVTDTQYF. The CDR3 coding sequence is TGTGCCAGCTCACCAGAACAGGGGGTCACAGATACGCAGTATTTT.

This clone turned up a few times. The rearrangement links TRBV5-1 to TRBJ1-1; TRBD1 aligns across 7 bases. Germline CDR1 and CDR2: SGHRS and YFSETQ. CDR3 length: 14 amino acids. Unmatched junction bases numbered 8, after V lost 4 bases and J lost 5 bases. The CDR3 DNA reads TGCGCCAGCAGCATAACCGTACAGGGGACTGAAGCTTTCTTT. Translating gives CASSITVQGTEAFF. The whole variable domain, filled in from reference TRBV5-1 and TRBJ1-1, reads KAGVTQTPRYLIKTRGQQVTLSCSPISGHRSVSWYQQTPGQGLQFLFEYFSETQRNKGNFPGRFSGRQFSNSRSEMNVSTLELGDSALYLCASSITVQGTEAFFGQGTRLTVV.

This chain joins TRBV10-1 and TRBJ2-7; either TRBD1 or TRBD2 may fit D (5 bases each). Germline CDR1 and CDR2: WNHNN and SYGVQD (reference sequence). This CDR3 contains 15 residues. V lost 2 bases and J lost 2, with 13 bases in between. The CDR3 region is CASSEGTGGAYEQYF. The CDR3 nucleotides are TGCGCCAGCAGTGAGGGAACAGGAGGAGCCTACGAGCAGTACTTC.

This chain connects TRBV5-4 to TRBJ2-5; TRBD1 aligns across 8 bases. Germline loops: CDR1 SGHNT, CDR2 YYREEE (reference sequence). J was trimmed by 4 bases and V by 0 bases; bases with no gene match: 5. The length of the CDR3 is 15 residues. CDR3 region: CASSLDRQGRETQYF. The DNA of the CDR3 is TGTGCCAGCAGCTTGGATCGACAGGGGAGAGAGACCCAGTACTTC.

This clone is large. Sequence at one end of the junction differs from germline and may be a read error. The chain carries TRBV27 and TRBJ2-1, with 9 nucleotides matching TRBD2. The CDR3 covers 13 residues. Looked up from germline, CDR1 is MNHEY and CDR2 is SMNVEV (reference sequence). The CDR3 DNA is TGTGCCAGCACCCAATTTGCGGGAGGGCCAATGATCTTC. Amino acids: CASTQFAGGPMIF.

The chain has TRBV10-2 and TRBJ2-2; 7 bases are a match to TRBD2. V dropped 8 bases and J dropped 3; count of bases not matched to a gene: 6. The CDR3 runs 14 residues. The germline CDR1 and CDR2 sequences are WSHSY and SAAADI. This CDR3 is CASGRGLDTGELFF. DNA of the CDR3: TGCGCCAGCGGGCGGGGGTTGGACACCGGGGAGCTGTTTTTT.

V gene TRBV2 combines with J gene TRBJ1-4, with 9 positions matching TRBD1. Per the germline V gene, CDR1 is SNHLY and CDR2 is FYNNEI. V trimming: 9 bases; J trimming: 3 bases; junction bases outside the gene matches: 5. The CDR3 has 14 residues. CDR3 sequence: CASNRGQPNEKLFF. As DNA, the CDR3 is TGTGCCAGTAACAGGGGGCAGCCTAATGAAAAACTGTTTTTT.

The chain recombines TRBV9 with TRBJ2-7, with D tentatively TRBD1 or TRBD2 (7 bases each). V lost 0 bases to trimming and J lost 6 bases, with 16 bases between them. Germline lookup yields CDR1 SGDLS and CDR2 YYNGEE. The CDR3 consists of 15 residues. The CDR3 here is CASSVESGGGSEQYF. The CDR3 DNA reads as TGTGCCAGCAGCGTAGAGTCAGGGGGGGGGAGCGAGCAGTACTTC.

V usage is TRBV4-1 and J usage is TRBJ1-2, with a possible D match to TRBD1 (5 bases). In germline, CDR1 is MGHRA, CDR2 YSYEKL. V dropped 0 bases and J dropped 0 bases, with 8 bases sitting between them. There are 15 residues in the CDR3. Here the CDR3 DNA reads TGCGCCAGCAGCCAAGACACAGGATCTAACTATGGCTACACCTTC. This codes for CASSQDTGSNYGYTF.

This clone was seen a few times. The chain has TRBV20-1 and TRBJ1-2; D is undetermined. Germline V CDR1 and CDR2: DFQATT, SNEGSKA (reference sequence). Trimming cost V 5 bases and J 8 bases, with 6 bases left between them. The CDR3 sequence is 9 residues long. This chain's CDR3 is CSARGGYTF. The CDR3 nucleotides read TGCAGTGCTCGAGGGGGCTACACCTTC.

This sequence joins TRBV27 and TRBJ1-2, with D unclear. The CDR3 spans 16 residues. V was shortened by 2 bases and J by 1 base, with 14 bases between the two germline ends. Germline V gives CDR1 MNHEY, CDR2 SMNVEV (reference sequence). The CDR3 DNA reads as TGTGCCAGCAGTTTAAGGCAGGATCTGGATAACTATGGCTACACCTTC. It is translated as CASSLRQDLDNYGYTF.

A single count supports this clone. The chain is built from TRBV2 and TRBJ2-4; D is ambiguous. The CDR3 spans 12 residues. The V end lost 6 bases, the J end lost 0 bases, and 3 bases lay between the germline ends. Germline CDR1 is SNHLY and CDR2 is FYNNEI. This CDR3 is CASSLAKNIQYF. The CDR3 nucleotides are TGTGCCAGCAGCTTAGCCAAAAACATTCAGTACTTC. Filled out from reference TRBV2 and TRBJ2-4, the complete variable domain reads EPEVTQTPSHQVTQMGQEVILRCVPISNHLYFYWYRQILGQKVEFLVSFYNNEISEKSEIFDDQFSVERPDGSNFTLKIRSTKLEDSAMYFCASSLAKNIQYFGAGTRLSVL.

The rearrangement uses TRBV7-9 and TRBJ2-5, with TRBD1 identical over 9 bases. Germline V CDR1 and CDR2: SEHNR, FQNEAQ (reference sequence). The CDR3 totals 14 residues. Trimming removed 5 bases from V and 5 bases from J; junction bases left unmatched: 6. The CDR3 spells CASSPGTGTETQYF. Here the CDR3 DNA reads TGTGCCAGCAGCCCCGGGACAGGGACTGAGACCCAGTACTTC. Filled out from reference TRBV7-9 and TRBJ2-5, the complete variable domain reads DTGVSQNPRHKITKRGQNVTFRCDPISEHNRLYWYRQTLGQGPEFLTYFQNEAQLEKSRLLSDRFSAERPKGSFSTLEIQRTEQGDSAMYLCASSPGTGTETQYFGPGTRLLVL.

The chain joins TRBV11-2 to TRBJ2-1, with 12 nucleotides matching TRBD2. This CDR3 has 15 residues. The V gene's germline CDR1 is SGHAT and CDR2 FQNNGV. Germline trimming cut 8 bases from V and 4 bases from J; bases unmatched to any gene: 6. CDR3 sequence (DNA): TGTGCCAGCCGCCTACTAGCGGGAGGTTACAATGAGCAGTTCTTC. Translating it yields CASRLLAGGYNEQFF.